The subject of this entry is one T cell receptor (beta chain). Healthy Caucasian individuals from Russia aged about 6 to 90 served as donors. Then a second PCR, running roughly 7 to 11 cycles, was carried out with a sample-barcoded 5' primer and a J-beta primer mix. A template-switch adaptor that had 12 random nucleotides put a tag on each cDNA molecule. Every sample produced at least 2.5 million CDR3-containing paired-end reads. TCRdb re-derived calls from the 5' RACE reads in MiXCR, one entry per CDR3 protein. The table lists 910,000 or so distinct CDR3 sequences, 45% to 60% of them singletons. The data originate from a study of blood T cells in healthy people across ages. The CDR3 runs 15 residues. V trimming: 6 bases; J trimming: 2 bases; junction bases outside the gene matches: 7. The germline V gene has CDR1 MNHEY and CDR2 SVGEGT.

The sequence was obtained from a woman aged 60-75 years in good health. This chain connects TRBV6-2 or TRBV6-3 to TRBJ2-7; TRBD2 matches at 10 bases. What was sequenced was blood. Written as DNA, the CDR3 is TGTGCCAGCAGCCACGCTAGCGGGAGCGCCTACGAGCAGTACTTC. Amino acid sequence: CASSHASGSAYEQYF.